The entry below describes one T cell receptor beta chain. Its target is unknown. Sequencing used immunoSEQ multiplex PCR; TCRdb keeps in-frame clones, though not all of them. The repertoire holds approximately 160,000 clones, with 75% to 95% as singletons. These data belong to a study of cytomegalovirus exposure and HLA in healthy donors. Study conclusions and caveats: First-cohort TCR clusters were later found to tend to co-occur in the 120 or so validation repertoires. The classifier, whose performance was assessed in both the original and validation cohorts, reportedly diagnosed cytomegalovirus status with high specificity and sensitivity.

Germline CDR1 is KGHSH and CDR2 is LQKENI. The CDR3 consists of 13 residues. Germline trimming cut 6 bases from V and 5 bases from J; bases unmatched to any gene: 5. Sequenced material: PBMCs. This chain uses TRBV18 with TRBJ2-5, with 8 positions matching TRBD1. This receptor was taken from a woman aged 18 to 35 in good health and CMV-seropositive. The CDR3 bases are TGTGCCAGCTCGCCTACAGGGGGGGAGACCCAGTACTTC. Its protein is CASSPTGGETQYF.